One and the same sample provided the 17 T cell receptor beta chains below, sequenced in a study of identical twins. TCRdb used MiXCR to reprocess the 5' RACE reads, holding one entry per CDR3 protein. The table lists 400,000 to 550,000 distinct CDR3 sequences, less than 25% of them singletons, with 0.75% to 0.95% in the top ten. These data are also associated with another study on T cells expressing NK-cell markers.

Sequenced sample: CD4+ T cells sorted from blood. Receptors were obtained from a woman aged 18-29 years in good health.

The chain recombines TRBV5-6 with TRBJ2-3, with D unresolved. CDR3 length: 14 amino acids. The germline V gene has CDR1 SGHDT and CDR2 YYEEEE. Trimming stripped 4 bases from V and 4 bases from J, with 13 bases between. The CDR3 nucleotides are TGTGCCAGCAGCGTGGGCCTCCCGCCAGATACGCAGTATTTT. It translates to CASSVGLPPDTQYF.

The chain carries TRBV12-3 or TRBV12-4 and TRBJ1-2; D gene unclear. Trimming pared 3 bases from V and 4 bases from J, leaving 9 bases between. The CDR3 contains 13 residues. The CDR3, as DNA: TGTGCCAGCAGTTTCCGAGGGTTCTATGGCTACACCTTC. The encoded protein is CASSFRGFYGYTF.

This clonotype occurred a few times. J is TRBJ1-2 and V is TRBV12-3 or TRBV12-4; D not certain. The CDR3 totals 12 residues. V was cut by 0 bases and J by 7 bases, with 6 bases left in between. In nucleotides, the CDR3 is TGTGCCAGCAGTTTAGCAGGGTCTGGCTACACCTTC. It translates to CASSLAGSGYTF.

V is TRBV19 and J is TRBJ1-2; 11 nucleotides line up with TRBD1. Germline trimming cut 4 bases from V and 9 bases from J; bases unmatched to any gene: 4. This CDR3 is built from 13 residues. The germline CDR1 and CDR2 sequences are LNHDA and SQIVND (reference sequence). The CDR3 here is CASSTGQGDSYTF. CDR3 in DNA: TGTGCCAGTAGTACGGGACAGGGGGATAGCTACACCTTC.

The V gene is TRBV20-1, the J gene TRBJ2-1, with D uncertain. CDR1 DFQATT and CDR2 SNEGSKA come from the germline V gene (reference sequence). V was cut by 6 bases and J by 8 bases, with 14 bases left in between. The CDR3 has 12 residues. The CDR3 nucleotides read TGCAGTGCAGCCCTGAACGGCGATGAGCAGTTCTTC. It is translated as CSAALNGDEQFF.

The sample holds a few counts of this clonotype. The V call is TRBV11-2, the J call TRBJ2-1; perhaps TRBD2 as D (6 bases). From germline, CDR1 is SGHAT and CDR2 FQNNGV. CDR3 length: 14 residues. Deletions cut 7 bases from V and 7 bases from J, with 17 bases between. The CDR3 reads CASNLAGDFNEQFF. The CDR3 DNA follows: TGTGCCAGCAACCTAGCCGGGGACTTTAATGAGCAGTTCTTC.

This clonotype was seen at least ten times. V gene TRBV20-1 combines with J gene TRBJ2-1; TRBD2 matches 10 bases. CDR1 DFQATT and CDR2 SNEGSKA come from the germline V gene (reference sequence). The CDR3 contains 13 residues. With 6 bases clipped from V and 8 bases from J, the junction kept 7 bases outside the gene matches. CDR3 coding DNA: TGCAGTGCGGGTCCTAGCGGGAGAGATGAGCAGTTCTTC. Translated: CSAGPSGRDEQFF.

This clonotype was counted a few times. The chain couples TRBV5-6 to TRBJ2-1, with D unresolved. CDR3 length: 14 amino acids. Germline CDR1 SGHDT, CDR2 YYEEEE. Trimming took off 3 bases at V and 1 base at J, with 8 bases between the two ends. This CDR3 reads CASSSGVSYNEQFF. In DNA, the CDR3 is TGTGCCAGCAGCTCTGGGGTATCCTACAATGAGCAGTTCTTC.

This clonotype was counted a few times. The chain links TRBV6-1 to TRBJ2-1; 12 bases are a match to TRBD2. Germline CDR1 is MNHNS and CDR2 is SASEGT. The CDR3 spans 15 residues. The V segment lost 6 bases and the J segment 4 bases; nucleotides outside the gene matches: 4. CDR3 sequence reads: CASRRTSGVYNEQFF. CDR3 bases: TGTGCCAGCAGGCGGACTAGCGGGGTGTACAATGAGCAGTTCTTC.

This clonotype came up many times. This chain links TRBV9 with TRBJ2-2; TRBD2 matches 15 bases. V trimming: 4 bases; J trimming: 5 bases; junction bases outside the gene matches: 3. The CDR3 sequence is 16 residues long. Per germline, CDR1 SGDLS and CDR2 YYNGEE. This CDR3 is CASSPGLAGGTGELFF. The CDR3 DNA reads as TGTGCCAGCAGCCCGGGACTAGCGGGAGGAACCGGGGAGCTGTTTTTT.

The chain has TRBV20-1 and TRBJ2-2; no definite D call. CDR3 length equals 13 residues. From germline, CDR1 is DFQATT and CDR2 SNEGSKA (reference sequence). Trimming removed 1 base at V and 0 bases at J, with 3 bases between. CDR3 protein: CSARGPNTGELFF. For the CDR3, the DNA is TGCAGTGCTAGAGGACCGAACACCGGGGAGCTGTTTTTT.

In DNA, the CDR3 is TGCGCCAGCAGCCAGTGGATGGATAGGACCCAGTACTTC. It specifies CASSQWMDRTQYF. The V call is TRBV5-1, the J call TRBJ2-5; unclear D gene. The V end was cut by 4 bases, the J end by 7 bases, with 14 bases between. Germline V lookup: CDR1 SGHRS, CDR2 YFSETQ. The CDR3 covers 13 residues.

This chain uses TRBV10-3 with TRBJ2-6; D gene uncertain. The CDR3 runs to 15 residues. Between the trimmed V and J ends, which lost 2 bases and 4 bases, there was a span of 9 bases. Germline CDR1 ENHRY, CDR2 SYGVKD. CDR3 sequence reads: CAISEMWPGANVLTF. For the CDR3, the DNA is TGTGCCATCAGTGAGATGTGGCCCGGGGCCAACGTCCTGACTTTC.

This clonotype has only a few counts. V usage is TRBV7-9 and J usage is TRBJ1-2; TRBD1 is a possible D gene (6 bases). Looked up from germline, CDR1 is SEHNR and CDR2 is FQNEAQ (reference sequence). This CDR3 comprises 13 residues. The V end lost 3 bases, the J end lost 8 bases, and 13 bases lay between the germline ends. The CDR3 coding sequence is TGTGCCAGCAGCTTCCCGGGGGCTCGAGGCTACACCTTC. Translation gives CASSFPGARGYTF.

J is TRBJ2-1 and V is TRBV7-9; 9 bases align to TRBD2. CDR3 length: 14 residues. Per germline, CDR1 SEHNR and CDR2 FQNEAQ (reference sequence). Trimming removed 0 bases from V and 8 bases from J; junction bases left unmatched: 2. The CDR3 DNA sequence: TGTGCCAGCAGCTTAGCTAGCGGGAGCCATGAGCAGTTCTTC. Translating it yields CASSLASGSHEQFF.

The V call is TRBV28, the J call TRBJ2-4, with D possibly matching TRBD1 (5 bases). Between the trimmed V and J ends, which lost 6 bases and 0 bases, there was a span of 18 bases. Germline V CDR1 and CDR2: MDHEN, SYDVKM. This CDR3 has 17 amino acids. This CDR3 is CASSRDLGHLAKNIQYF. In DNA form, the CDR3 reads TGTGCCAGCAGCCGCGACCTTGGACACCTAGCCAAAAACATTCAGTACTTC. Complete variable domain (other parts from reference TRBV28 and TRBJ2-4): DVKVTQSSRYLVKRTGEKVFLECVQDMDHENMFWYRQDPGLGLRLIYFSYDVKMKEKGDIPEGYSVSREKKERFSLILESASTNQTSMYLCASSRDLGHLAKNIQYFGAGTRLSVL.

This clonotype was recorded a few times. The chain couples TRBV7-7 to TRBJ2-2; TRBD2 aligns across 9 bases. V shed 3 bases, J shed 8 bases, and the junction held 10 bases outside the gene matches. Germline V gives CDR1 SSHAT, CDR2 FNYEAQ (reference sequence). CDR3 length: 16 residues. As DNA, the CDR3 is TGTGCCAGCAGCTTGGCGTATAGCGGGAGAGGTGGGGAGCTGTTTTTT. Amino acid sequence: CASSLAYSGRGGELFF.